The rows below give T cell receptor beta chains drawn from one sample of a study of vaccination and CD4 T cells after COVID-19. TCRdb re-called the PCR reads with MiXCR, one entry per CDR3 protein. The sample has 13,000 or so distinct CDR3 sequences, about a third seen once. These receptors have no known antigen. The sample taken for sequencing was CD4+ T cells from blood, cultured in vitro. These receptors all stem from a human donor who had recovered from COVID-19. The CDR3 runs from the conserved cysteine through the conserved F or W. The order of the fields is D gene, V gene, clone size, J gene, CDR3 DNA, CDR3 protein. The D gene is left open where the match is weak. Clone size is given for some rows only: seen once, a few or many times, or a class if the clone is expanded.

>NA|TRBV14|few|TRBJ1-2
TGTGCCAGCAGCCAAGATCCGGCCTCATGGAACTATGGCTACACCTTC
CASSQDPASWNYGYTF
>TRBD1|TRBV15|few|TRBJ2-5
TGTGCCACCAGCAGAAAAACAGGGGCCCAAGAGACCCAGTACTTC
CATSRKTGAQETQYF
>TRBD2|TRBV28|NA|TRBJ2-3
TGTGCCAGCAGTTTAGGGAAGTTCGGGGGGAGGACAGATACGCAGTATTTT
CASSLGKFGGRTDTQYF
>TRBD2|TRBV5-4|NA|TRBJ2-7
TGTGCCAGCAGCTCAGGGACTAGCGGGAGGCGGTACGAGCAGTACTTC
CASSSGTSGRRYEQYF
>TRBD1|TRBV4-1|once|TRBJ2-5
TGCGCCAGCAGCCAAGGGGCAGGGGGCTTTGAGACCCAGTACTTC
CASSQGAGGFETQYF
>NA|TRBV7-2|NA|TRBJ1-6
TGTGCCAGCAGCGAGTATAATTCACCCCTCCACTTT
CASSEYNSPLHF
>NA|TRBV20-1|once|TRBJ2-3
TGCAGTGCGAGGCAGGGGACCCGCCGCACAGATACGCAGTATTTT
CSARQGTRRTDTQYF
>NA|TRBV7-9|NA|TRBJ2-7
TGTGCCAGCAGCTTTTTGGATAACTCCTACGAGCAGTACTTC
CASSFLDNSYEQYF
>TRBD2|TRBV2|NA|TRBJ2-1
TGTGCCAGCAGTTACGGGCGGGAGCCTTACAATGAGCAGTTCTTC
CASSYGREPYNEQFF
>NA|TRBV20-1|few|TRBJ2-3
TGCAGTGCTAGAGATCTGGGACGCCGCACAGATACGCAGTATTTT
CSARDLGRRTDTQYF
>NA|TRBV20-1|NA|TRBJ2-1
TGCAGTGCTAGAGATCCCTCGAGCTCCTACAATGAGCAGTTCTTC
CSARDPSSSYNEQFF
>TRBD1|TRBV6-4|NA|TRBJ2-2
TGTGCCAGCAGTGACTCGGACAGGGGGGAGCTGTTTTTT
CASSDSDRGELFF